This is a list of T cell receptor beta chains from one sample in a study of control samples from healthy donors and cancer patients. Repertoires were generated with immunoSEQ multiplex PCR, while TCRdb's copy carries only in-frame clones and drops some. The sample lists under 200,000 clones, 75% to 95% occurring once. The sample was blood. The receptors stem from a woman in her thirties in good health. Each CDR3 is given with its conserved first and last residue. D genes are given only for firm matches. The size entry is marked missing in some rows and otherwise reads once, few, many or a size class.

>NA|TRBD2|TRBJ2-3|TRBV7-3
TGTGCCAGCAGCTTTGTGGGAGGGCCGACAGATACGCAGTATTTT
CASSFVGGPTDTQYF
>NA|TRBD1|TRBJ2-1|TRBV7-2
TGTGCCAGCAGTCAGCCGGGACAGGGTTACAATGAGCAGTTCTTC
CASSQPGQGYNEQFF
>NA|NA|TRBJ1-1|TRBV11-1
TGTGCCAGCAGCCAAAGGGCTGAAGCTTTCTTT
CASSQRAEAFF
>NA|NA|TRBJ1-3|TRBV11-1
TGTGCCAGCAGCTTATCAGGGGCTGGAAACACCATATATTTT
CASSLSGAGNTIYF
>NA|TRBD1|TRBJ1-2|TRBV18
TGTGCCAGCTCACCCGGGACAGGGCTTAACTATGGCTACACCTTC
CASSPGTGLNYGYTF
>NA|NA|TRBJ2-2|TRBV19
TGTGCCAGTAGTATTCGGAGGGGGGGCAACACCGGGGAGCTGTTTTTT
CASSIRRGGNTGELFF
>NA|NA|TRBJ1-5|TRBV12-3/TRBV12-4
TGTGCCAGCAGTTTATACAGGGCTCAGCCCCAGCATTTT
CASSLYRAQPQHF
>NA|NA|TRBJ2-7|TRBV20-1
TGCAGTGCTAGAGTGGCGGATGAGTACTTC
CSARVADEYF
>few|NA|TRBJ1-1|TRBV5-1
TGCGCCAGCAGCTTTGAAGGGAACACTGAAGCTTTCTTT
CASSFEGNTEAFF
>NA|TRBD1|TRBJ1-2|TRBV19
TGTGCCAGTAATAAGGACAGGCTCTACTATGGCTACACCTTC
CASNKDRLYYGYTF
>once|NA|TRBJ1-2|TRBV28
TGTGCCAGCAGTTTAGTTGGGGATGGCTACACCTTC
CASSLVGDGYTF
>few|TRBD1|TRBJ1-1|TRBV6-5
TGTGCCAGCAAACGGACAGGTGAAGCTTTCTTT
CASKRTGEAFF
>NA|NA|TRBJ2-1|TRBV25-1
TGTGCCAGCAGTCAAGACAGGTACAATGAGCAGTTCTTC
CASSQDRYNEQFF
>NA|TRBD1|TRBJ2-3|TRBV13
TGTGCCAGCCCTATCCAGGGGGCGCGGGATAGCACAGATACGCAGTATTTT
CASPIQGARDSTDTQYF
>NA|NA|TRBJ1-3|TRBV27
TGTGCCAGCAGTTTCGGAGGGGGAAACACCATATATTTT
CASSFGGGNTIYF
>NA|NA|TRBJ2-4|TRBV6-5
TGTGCCAGCAGTTACTCAGGGACCAAAAACATTCAGTACTTC
CASSYSGTKNIQYF
>NA|NA|TRBJ1-2|TRBV29-1
TGCAGCGTTAGACTCAGGGAGAACAACTATGGCTACACCTTC
CSVRLRENNYGYTF
>once|NA|TRBJ2-6|TRBV27
TGTGCCAGCAATGATGGCTCTGGGGCCAACGTCCTGACTTTC
CASNDGSGANVLTF
>NA|NA|TRBJ1-3|TRBV18
TGTGCCAGCTCACTTGGGACGTCGAGGAGCTCTGGAAACACCATATATTTT
CASSLGTSRSSGNTIYF
>NA|NA|TRBJ2-1|TRBV3-1/TRBV3-2
TGTGCCAGCAGCCACCCCGGGGGCTACAATGAGCAGTTCTTC
CASSHPGGYNEQFF
>NA|TRBD2|TRBJ2-1|TRBV23-1
TGCGCCAGGGATAGCGGGGGGGCCCACAATGAGCAGTTCTTC
CARDSGGAHNEQFF
>NA|NA|TRBJ1-1|TRBV28
TGTGCCAGCAGTTTACCAGGGGCCACTGAAGCTTTCTTT
CASSLPGATEAFF
>NA|NA|TRBJ1-4|TRBV6-6
TGTGCCAGCAGTTTTGGGGGGGAATATGAAAAACTGTTTTTT
CASSFGGEYEKLFF
>NA|NA|TRBJ1-1|TRBV5-6
TGTGCCAGCAGCAGAGAAAGCATGAACACTGAAGCTTTCTTT
CASSRESMNTEAFF
>NA|NA|TRBJ2-3|TRBV15
TGTGCCACCAGCAGAGGCAGGGTGGTTACGCAGTATTTT
CATSRGRVVTQYF
>NA|NA|TRBJ1-4|TRBV7-9
TGTGCCAGCAGCTTATTGGGCGGGGAAAGAACTAATGAAAAACTGTTTTTT
CASSLLGGERTNEKLFF
>once|NA|TRBJ1-1|TRBV11-2
TGTGCCAGCAGCTTAGGTGGGGTGAACACTGAAGCTTTCTTT
CASSLGGVNTEAFF
>NA|NA|TRBJ1-3|TRBV7-2
TGTGCCAGCAGCTTAATGCTGGCAGCCTCTGGAAACACCATATATTTT
CASSLMLAASGNTIYF
>NA|TRBD1|TRBJ1-5|TRBV6-1
TGTGCCAGCAGTGAAGGAGAGACAGGGTACCAGCCCCAGCATTTT
CASSEGETGYQPQHF
>NA|NA|TRBJ2-2|TRBV28
TGTGCCAGCAGTTTTCGGTTCACCGGGGAGCTGTTTTTT
CASSFRFTGELFF
>NA|TRBD1|TRBJ2-5|TRBV11-2
TGTGCCAGCAGCTTAGGGACAGGGCACCAAGAGACCCAGTACTTC
CASSLGTGHQETQYF
>NA|TRBD1|TRBJ1-5|TRBV19
TGTGCCAGTAGTATATCGACAGGGGGGAATCAGCCCCAGCATTTT
CASSISTGGNQPQHF
>NA|NA|TRBJ2-7|TRBV11-2
TGTGCCAGCAGCTTAGACAGGGGGGCCTACGAGCAGTACTTC
CASSLDRGAYEQYF
>NA|NA|TRBJ2-7|TRBV19
TGTGCCAGTAGGGAAGGCTACGAGCAGTACTTC
CASREGYEQYF
>NA|TRBD1|TRBJ2-7|TRBV10-3
TGTGCCATCAGTGAAGGGACAGGGTCGTACGAGCAGTACTTC
CAISEGTGSYEQYF
>NA|TRBD2|TRBJ2-2|TRBV6-4
TGTGCCAGCAGTGGGACTAGCGGGAATACCGGGGAGCTGTTTTTT
CASSGTSGNTGELFF
>NA|TRBD1|TRBJ1-6|TRBV7-2
TGTGCCAGCAGCGCCACAGGGGCCTATAATTCACCCCTCCACTTT
CASSATGAYNSPLHF
>NA|NA|TRBJ1-3|TRBV27
TGTGCCAGCAGTTGGAGGTCTGGAAACACCATATATTTT
CASSWRSGNTIYF
>NA|TRBD2|TRBJ2-3|TRBV19
TGTGCCAGTAGCCCTAGCGGGGGGGGCACAGATACGCAGTATTTT
CASSPSGGGTDTQYF
>NA|TRBD1|TRBJ1-6|TRBV19
TGTGCCAGTAGTCCACGGACAGGGCAATCACCCCTCCACTTT
CASSPRTGQSPLHF
>NA|NA|TRBJ2-7|TRBV7-2
TGTGCCAGCAGCTCGCCCACAGGGTTTAGGGAGCAGTACTTC
CASSSPTGFREQYF
>NA|TRBD1|TRBJ1-1|TRBV18
TGTGCCAGCTCCCCCGGGACAGGGATGAACACTGAAGCTTTCTTT
CASSPGTGMNTEAFF
>few|NA|TRBJ2-1|TRBV6-1
TGTGCCAGCAGTGAAGCGGTAGAGAATGAGCAGTTCTTC
CASSEAVENEQFF
>NA|NA|TRBJ1-6|TRBV18
TGTGCCAGCTCACCTTGGGCGGATAATTCACCCCTCCACTTT
CASSPWADNSPLHF
>once|NA|TRBJ2-1|TRBV5-1
TGCGCCAGCAGCTTGGGAATCTATCCCTACAATGAGCAGTTCTTC
CASSLGIYPYNEQFF
>NA|NA|TRBJ1-5|TRBV6-4
TGTGCCAGCAGTGACTCGTCAACAGGGTGGTACAATCAGCCCCAGCATTTT
CASSDSSTGWYNQPQHF
>few|NA|TRBJ1-4|TRBV19
TGTGCCAGTAGTCCTTCGACGTCCGTAAATGAAAAACTGTTTTTT
CASSPSTSVNEKLFF
>NA|TRBD1|TRBJ1-2|TRBV14
TGTGCCAGCAGCCAAACAGGGGGCTACTATGGCTACACCTTC
CASSQTGGYYGYTF
>NA|TRBD2|TRBJ2-3|TRBV15
TGTGCCACCAGCGAAAATAGCGGGGGGGCCGATACGCAGTATTTT
CATSENSGGADTQYF
>NA|NA|TRBJ2-5|TRBV27
TGTGCCAGCAGTGGCGACAGCCAAGAGACCCAGTACTTC
CASSGDSQETQYF
>NA|TRBD1|TRBJ2-7|TRBV24-1
TGTGCCACCAGTGATTGGTCAGGGGGTGAGCAGTACTTC
CATSDWSGGEQYF
>NA|NA|TRBJ2-2|TRBV2
TGTGCCAGCAGCTCAATGGGACGAAACACCGGGGAGCTGTTTTTT
CASSSMGRNTGELFF
>NA|TRBD1|TRBJ2-2|TRBV7-2
TGTGCCAGCAGCTTATATAGGGACAGGGGCACCGGGGAGCTGTTTTTT
CASSLYRDRGTGELFF
>NA|NA|TRBJ1-6|TRBV7-6
TGTGCCAGCAGCTTATGGGGGTACAATTCACCCCTCCACTTT
CASSLWGYNSPLHF
>NA|NA|TRBJ2-5|TRBV11-2
TGTGCCAGCAGCTTAGATCTGCGGCCCCAAGAGACCCAGTACTTC
CASSLDLRPQETQYF
>NA|NA|TRBJ1-5|TRBV4-1
TGCGCCAGCAGCCAAGCTGCGGGAACTAGCAATCAGCCCCAGCATTTT
CASSQAAGTSNQPQHF
>NA|TRBD1|TRBJ1-1|TRBV28
TGTGCCAGCAGTTCACCGGGACAGGGGGGCACTGAAGCTTTCTTT
CASSSPGQGGTEAFF
>NA|TRBD1|TRBJ1-1|TRBV27
TGTGCCAGCAGAGGGACAGGGTGGGGGAACACTGAAGCTTTCTTT
CASRGTGWGNTEAFF
>NA|TRBD1|TRBJ2-1|TRBV5-5
TGTGCCAGCAGCTTGGCCGGGGAGCTGGGACAGGGGCAGTTCTTC
CASSLAGELGQGQFF
>NA|TRBD1|TRBJ1-2|TRBV11-2
TGTGCCAGCAGCTTACCCCGGGACAGGGCGAGCTATGGCTACACCTTC
CASSLPRDRASYGYTF